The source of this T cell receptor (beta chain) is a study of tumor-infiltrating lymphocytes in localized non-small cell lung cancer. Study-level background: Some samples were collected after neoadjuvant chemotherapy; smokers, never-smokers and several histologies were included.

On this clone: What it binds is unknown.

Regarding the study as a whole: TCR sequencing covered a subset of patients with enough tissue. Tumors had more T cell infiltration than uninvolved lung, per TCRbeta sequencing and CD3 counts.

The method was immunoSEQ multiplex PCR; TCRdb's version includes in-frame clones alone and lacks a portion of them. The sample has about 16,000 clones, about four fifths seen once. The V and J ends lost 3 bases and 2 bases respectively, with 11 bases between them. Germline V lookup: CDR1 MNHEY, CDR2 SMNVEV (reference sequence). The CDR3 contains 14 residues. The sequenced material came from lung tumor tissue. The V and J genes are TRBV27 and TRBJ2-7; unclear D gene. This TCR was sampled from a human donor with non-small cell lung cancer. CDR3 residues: CASSLAENTYEQYF. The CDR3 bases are TGTGCCAGCAGTTTGGCGGAAAATACCTACGAGCAGTACTTC.